A selection of T cell receptor beta chains follows, all from one sample in a study of blood T cell repertoires in COVID-19. Profiled with immunoSEQ multiplex PCR; TCRdb holds only in-frame clones, not every one. The table lists some 320,000 clones, roughly 85% of them singletons. Sequencing used PBMCs or T cells enriched from blood (not recorded which). Receptor source: a woman in her thirties who had been exposed to COVID-19. CDR3s include the opening cysteine and the closing phenylalanine or tryptophan. The D gene is left open where the match is weak. The listing skips clone size in some rows; elsewhere it reads once, few, many or a size class.

V	D	size	J	DNA	CDR3
TRBV7-9	-	-	TRBJ2-2	TGTGCCAGCAGCTTCATCCGGGATAGCGGGGAGCTGTTTTTT	CASSFIRDSGELFF
TRBV29-1	TRBD2	-	TRBJ2-5	TGCAGCGTTGAAGGTTCTAGCGGGGGTACAGAGACCCAGTACTTC	CSVEGSSGGTETQYF
TRBV30	TRBD1	once	TRBJ1-2	TGTGCCTGGAGTGTACCCCCTCCGGGACAGGGACGCTATGGCTACACCTTC	CAWSVPPPGQGRYGYTF
TRBV4-1	TRBD1	-	TRBJ1-3	TGCGCCAGCAGCCACCCCGACAGGGGAGGTGGAAACACCATATATTTT	CASSHPDRGGGNTIYF
TRBV6-1	-	-	TRBJ2-7	TGTGCCAGCAGTGAAGGGGCAGTCCCCGAGCAGTACTTC	CASSEGAVPEQYF
TRBV5-6	-	-	TRBJ2-5	TGTGCCAGCAGCTTAAGTGCAGGGAAGGAGACCCAGTACTTC	CASSLSAGKETQYF
TRBV30	-	-	TRBJ1-5	TGTGCCTGGAGTGTGGAGAGCAATCAGCCCCAGCATTTT	CAWSVESNQPQHF
TRBV7-8	TRBD1	few	TRBJ1-5	TGTGCCAGCAGCTTAGGTACAGGGGCGGCTCAGCCCCAGCATTTT	CASSLGTGAAQPQHF
TRBV28	-	-	TRBJ1-5	TGTGCCAGCAGTGGCGGGGCCGGGAGCAATCAGCCCCAGCATTTT	CASSGGAGSNQPQHF
TRBV19	-	-	TRBJ2-1	TGTGCCAGTAGTATAGATCCGCGTAGAAACAATGAGCAGTTCTTC	CASSIDPRRNNEQFF
TRBV6-1	TRBD1	-	TRBJ1-1	TGTGCCAGCAGTGACCCGGGACAGATGAACACTGAAGCTTTCTTT	CASSDPGQMNTEAFF
TRBV5-1	TRBD1	few	TRBJ1-3	TGCGCCAGCAGCTTGGGGACGCAGGGGGCTTCTGGAAACACCATATATTTT	CASSLGTQGASGNTIYF
TRBV6-5	TRBD1	-	TRBJ1-1	TGTGCCAGCAGTTACGGGGACAGGGTCAACACTGAAGCTTTCTTT	CASSYGDRVNTEAFF
TRBV7-6	TRBD1	-	TRBJ2-7	TGTGCCAGCAGCTTAGGCGACAGGGGCTACGAGCAGTACTTC	CASSLGDRGYEQYF
TRBV2	TRBD2	-	TRBJ2-2	TGTGCCAGCAGTGCGAGAGCGGGAGGGTCTGGTACCGGGGAGCTGTTTTTT	CASSARAGGSGTGELFF
TRBV5-8	TRBD1	few	TRBJ1-4	TGTGCCAGCAGCTTGGCCTCGACAGGGCCTAATGAAAAACTGTTTTTT	CASSLASTGPNEKLFF
TRBV7-3	TRBD1	-	TRBJ2-3	TGTGCCAGCAGCCACCCGGGACAGAGCACAGATACGCAGTATTTT	CASSHPGQSTDTQYF
TRBV21-1	-	-	TRBJ2-2	TGTGCCAGCAGCAAAGGCACAGGAGAGGCCACCGGGGAGCTGTTTTTT	CASSKGTGEATGELFF
TRBV28	-	-	TRBJ1-3	TGTGCCAGCACCTTTAAACTTTCTGGAAACACCATATATTTT	CASTFKLSGNTIYF
TRBV6-5	-	-	TRBJ2-7	TGTGCCAGCAGTTACGGGCGCACCTACGAGCAGTACTTC	CASSYGRTYEQYF
TRBV5-1	TRBD1	-	TRBJ1-4	TGCGCCAGCAGCCTTGAACCCGGACAGGGTATGGGAAAACTGTTTTTT	CASSLEPGQGMGKLFF
TRBV6-5	-	-	TRBJ1-1	TGTGCCAGACGATCACAGGGTAACACTGAAGCTTTCTTT	CARRSQGNTEAFF